The 27 T cell receptor beta chains below all came from one sample that was sequenced in a study of CD8+CD57+ T cells in acquired aplastic anemia. The study profiled TCR beta VDJ and CDR3 using genomic DNA as template. TCRdb reprocessed the reads with MiXCR, giving one entry per CDR3 protein. The table lists just over 450,000 distinct CDR3 sequences, more than 25% of them singletons. The sequenced patients had an expansion of CD8+CD57+ cells seen by flow cytometry. The sample consisted of sorted CD4+, CD8+, or CD8+CD57+ T cells (not recorded which) from PBMCs. Receptors originate from a human donor with aplastic anemia.

The J gene is TRBJ1-6, the V gene TRBV5-4, with 7 nucleotides matching TRBD1. V lost 4 bases, J lost 16 bases, and 8 bases stayed unmatched. The CDR3 totals 12 residues. In germline, CDR1 is SGHNT, CDR2 YYREEE (reference sequence). The CDR3 bases are TGTGCCAGCAGCGAGGTAGGGGGCTCTCTCCACTTT. Translating it yields CASSEVGGSLHF.

There are a few counts of this clonotype. The V and J genes are TRBV11-2 and TRBJ1-5; the D is unclear. The CDR3 contains 14 residues. Trimming took off 5 bases at V and 9 bases at J, with 17 bases between the two ends. Germline V CDR1 and CDR2: SGHAT, FQNNGV. CDR3 region: CASSRRGDSTPQHF. DNA for the CDR3: TGTGCCAGCAGCCGCCGGGGAGATTCCACGCCCCAGCATTTT.

This clonotype was seen more than once but under ten times. The rearrangement joins TRBV7-2 to TRBJ1-1; possibly TRBD1 for D (5 bases). CDR1 is SGHTA, CDR2 FQGNSA, per germline. V lost 8 bases to trimming and J lost 8 bases, with 15 bases between them. This CDR3 comprises 12 residues. CDR3 DNA: TGTGCCAGCTCACCAATCGGGGGAGAAGCTTTCTTT. This sequence encodes CASSPIGGEAFF.

This clonotype was recorded a few times. V and J are TRBV12-3 or TRBV12-4 and TRBJ1-1; possibly TRBD1 for D (5 bases). This CDR3 has 14 amino acids. The V and J ends lost 3 bases and 4 bases respectively, with 12 bases between them. CDR3 in DNA: TGTGCCAGCAGTTTTGGTGGGGCGGGCACTGAAGCTTTCTTT. Translating it yields CASSFGGAGTEAFF.

V and J are TRBV24-1 and TRBJ2-3; the D is unclear. The germline CDR1 and CDR2 sequences are KGHDR and SFDVKD. Trimming removed 1 base from V and 5 bases from J, with 6 bases in between. This CDR3 comprises 13 residues. CDR3: CATSDFPQDTQYF. CDR3 nucleotide sequence: TGTGCCACCAGTGATTTTCCGCAAGATACGCAGTATTTT.

This clonotype has a handful of counts. This rearrangement joins TRBV5-5 to TRBJ2-7, with D maybe TRBD1 (6 bases). This CDR3 is 15 amino acids long. The germline V gene has CDR1 SGHKS and CDR2 YYEKEE (reference sequence). V shed 0 bases and J shed 0 bases, with 10 bases lying between them. CDR3 bases: TGTGCCAGCAGCTTGGGGGACACAGTCTCCTACGAGCAGTACTTC. It yields the protein CASSLGDTVSYEQYF.

The chain is built from TRBV2 and TRBJ1-2; perhaps TRBD1 as D (6 bases). This CDR3 is 14 amino acids long. The V gene's germline CDR1 is SNHLY and CDR2 FYNNEI. V was cut by 4 bases and J by 8 bases, with 17 bases left in between. CDR3 sequence reads: CASSGTAGLGGYTF. CDR3 nucleotides: TGTGCCAGCAGTGGGACAGCAGGGTTGGGAGGCTACACCTTC.

The J gene is TRBJ1-5, the V gene TRBV25-1, with D perhaps TRBD1 (5 bases). The V end was cut by 5 bases, the J end by 1 base, with 12 bases between. Per germline, CDR1 MGHDK and CDR2 SYGVNS. The CDR3 has 15 residues. DNA of the CDR3: TGTGCCAGCAGTTCCTCGGCAGGGAGCAATCAGCCCCAGCATTTT. Translating gives CASSSSAGSNQPQHF.

This clonotype was observed a handful of times. CDR3 in amino acids: CASSYNQWGTELYEQYF. Here the CDR3 DNA reads TGTGCCAGCAGTTACAATCAATGGGGGACAGAGCTTTACGAGCAGTACTTC. This chain connects TRBV6-5 to TRBJ2-7; TRBD1 aligns across 7 bases. The CDR3 sequence is 17 residues long. Looked up from germline, CDR1 is MNHEY and CDR2 is SVGAGI. V shed 2 bases and J 4 bases; nucleotides not matched to a gene: 14.

This rearrangement joins TRBV7-6 to TRBJ2-1, with D uncertain. This CDR3 has 15 residues. V lost 2 bases, J lost 0 bases, and 8 bases lay in between. Germline V gives CDR1 SGHVS, CDR2 FNYEAQ. CDR3 DNA: TGTGCCAGCAGCTTAACAGCGAGCTCCTACAATGAGCAGTTCTTC. This codes for CASSLTASSYNEQFF.

The chain carries TRBV6-1 and TRBJ2-7; TRBD2 is a possible D gene (5 bases). V lost 7 bases to trimming and J lost 2 bases, with 15 bases between them. The CDR3 totals 14 residues. From germline, CDR1 is MNHNS and CDR2 SASEGT. CDR3 nucleotide sequence: TGTGCCAGCATGCCCTTGGGAGTAACCTACGAGCAGTACTTC. It specifies CASMPLGVTYEQYF.

V gene TRBV9 combines with J gene TRBJ2-1, with D perhaps TRBD1 or TRBD2 (5 bases each). The V end was cut by 0 bases, the J end by 7 bases, with 8 bases between. The CDR3 is 13 residues long. Germline V gene lookup returns CDR1 SGDLS and CDR2 YYNGEE. CDR3: CASSVDGGNEQFF. The CDR3 coding sequence is TGTGCCAGCAGCGTAGATGGGGGTAATGAGCAGTTCTTC.

Comments on this clonotype: This may stem from a read error, because a much larger clone lies one nucleotide away. This chain joins TRBV11-2 and TRBJ2-7; perhaps D is TRBD1 or TRBD2 (5 bases each). This CDR3 spans 15 amino acids. V shed 4 bases and J shed 2 bases, with 15 bases lying between them. In germline, CDR1 is SGHAT, CDR2 FQNNGV. The CDR3 DNA follows: TGTGCCAGCAGCTCCGTGAGGGGAAGCCCCTACGAGCAGTACTTC. Encoded protein: CASSSVRGSPYEQYF.

The chain links TRBV4-3 to TRBJ1-2; TRBD1 might be the D (6 bases). The CDR3 is 16 residues long. Between the trimmed V and J ends, which lost 0 bases and 2 bases, there was a span of 13 bases. Germline values: CDR1 LGHNA, CDR2 YSLEER. In nucleotides, the CDR3 is TGCGCCAGCAGCCAAGAGCTGGACAGTCTGAACTATGGCTACACCTTC. It specifies CASSQELDSLNYGYTF.

This clonotype has ten or more counts. The chain recombines TRBV5-1 with TRBJ1-2, with TRBD1 identical over 8 bases. The CDR3 is 13 residues long. The V gene's germline CDR1 is SGHRS and CDR2 YFSETQ. J gave up 4 bases and V 4 bases, and 3 bases lay outside the gene matches. The CDR3 here is CASSGDRRYGYTF. DNA for the CDR3: TGCGCCAGCAGCGGGGACAGGCGCTATGGCTACACCTTC.

The chain combines TRBV4-2 with TRBJ1-1; no definite D call. The ends were cut back, 11 bases at V and 9 bases at J, with 22 bases in the middle. Germline values: CDR1 LGHNA, CDR2 YNFKEQ. CDR3 length: 13 residues. CDR3: CALSSPGSYQAFF. The DNA for the CDR3 is TGTGCCTTAAGCTCCCCGGGTAGTTATCAAGCTTTCTTT.

This clonotype was seen a handful of times. The V and J genes are TRBV20-1 and TRBJ2-1; D remains ambiguous. Germline V gene data show CDR1 as DFQATT and CDR2 as SNEGSKA (reference sequence). The V gene lost 3 bases and the J gene lost 4 bases, with 10 bases spanning the gap. The CDR3 is 13 residues long. CDR3 loop: CSASRDTYNEQFF. The CDR3 coding sequence is TGCAGTGCTAGTAGAGACACATACAATGAGCAGTTCTTC.

This chain joins TRBV20-1 and TRBJ1-5, with 7 bases identical to TRBD1. CDR3 length equals 16 residues. In germline, CDR1 is DFQATT, CDR2 SNEGSKA (reference sequence). With V trimmed by 3 bases and J by 5 bases, 13 bases remained unmatched. Written as DNA, the CDR3 is TGCAGTGCTAGCCCTTCTACGGCAGGGGGAGATCAGCCCCAGCATTTT. Translating it yields CSASPSTAGGDQPQHF.

This clonotype has more than one count but fewer than ten. The chain carries TRBV4-2 and TRBJ1-6; no clear D. Germline V gene lookup returns CDR1 LGHNA and CDR2 YNFKEQ. The CDR3 runs 14 residues. The germline V and J ends were trimmed by 1 base and 7 bases, with 8 bases remaining between them. CDR3 nucleotides: TGTGCCAGCAGCCAAGGTCGCGAAAATTCACCCCTCCACTTT. This codes for CASSQGRENSPLHF.

This chain joins TRBV14 and TRBJ2-3; possible D gene TRBD2, 6 bases. Germline V gives CDR1 SGHDN, CDR2 FVKESK. V lost 11 bases and J lost 2, with 17 bases in between. CDR3 length: 14 amino acids. The DNA for the CDR3 is TGTGCCTGGAATGGCCGCGGGACCACAGATACGCAGTATTTT. It specifies CAWNGRGTTDTQYF. Full variable domain (remainder filled in from reference TRBV14 and TRBJ2-3): EAGVTQFPSHSVIEKGQTVTLRCDPISGHDNLYWYRRVMGKEIKFLLHFVKESKQDESGMPNNRFLAERTGGTYSTLKVQPAELEDSGVYFCAWNGRGTTDTQYFGPGTRLTVL.

In its sample, this clonotype was seen many times. V is TRBV4-1 and J is TRBJ1-2; no clear D. With 3 bases removed from V and 6 bases from J, the gap between germline ends came to 14 bases. Germline loops: CDR1 MGHRA, CDR2 YSYEKL. The CDR3 has 14 residues. In DNA, the CDR3 is TGCGCCAGCAGCCATCAATTTAAGGGAGATGGCTACACCTTC. Protein product: CASSHQFKGDGYTF.

This clonotype was observed a handful of times. V is TRBV7-2 and J is TRBJ2-1, with D hard to call. Trimming pared 0 bases from V and 5 bases from J, leaving 11 bases between. From germline, CDR1 is SGHTA and CDR2 FQGNSA. The CDR3 sequence is 15 residues long. Here the CDR3 DNA reads TGTGCCAGCAGCTTAGCGGGGTCGAGTAACAATGAGCAGTTCTTC. Translating it yields CASSLAGSSNNEQFF.

Ten or more counts support this clonotype. The chain is built from TRBV20-1 and TRBJ1-1; 7 bases align to TRBD1. The CDR3 is 14 residues long. CDR1 DFQATT and CDR2 SNEGSKA come from the germline V gene (reference sequence). Trimming cost V 2 bases and J 1 base; bases outside gene matches: 4. CDR3 coding DNA: TGCAGTGCTAGAACAGGGGCAGAGAACACTGAAGCTTTCTTT. Its protein is CSARTGAENTEAFF.

CDR3 residues: CASIVVREAIYF. CDR3 coding DNA: TGCGCCAGCATAGTCGTAAGGGAAGCCATATATTTT. This chain links TRBV10-1 with TRBJ1-3, with D unclear. This CDR3 is 12 amino acids long. Deletions cut 7 bases from V and 11 bases from J, with 15 bases between. CDR1 is WNHNN, CDR2 SYGVQD, per germline (reference sequence).

The chain has TRBV2 and TRBJ2-2; 9 bases agree with TRBD1. V dropped 6 bases and J dropped 6; count of bases not matched to a gene: 8. Germline assignment: CDR1 SNHLY and CDR2 FYNNEI. This CDR3 is built from 15 residues. The CDR3 region is CASRTGQGFAGELFF. The CDR3 nucleotides are TGTGCCAGCAGGACAGGACAGGGGTTCGCCGGGGAGCTGTTTTTT.

Only a few counts were recorded for this clonotype. A read error may account for a junction end that differs from germline. The genes are TRBV10-3 and TRBJ2-5; a weak D match, TRBD2 (5 bases). The length of the CDR3 is 13 residues. Germline V gene data show CDR1 as ENHRY and CDR2 as SYGVKD. CDR3 coding DNA: TGTGCCAGCAGTGCCGGCCAATTCGGGGCCCAGTACTTC. It codes for CASSAGQFGAQYF.

The chain combines TRBV19 with TRBJ2-7; 10 nucleotides agree with TRBD2. This CDR3 is built from 15 residues. V gave up 2 bases and J gave up 2 bases; unmatched junction bases: 3. Germline V gene data show CDR1 as LNHDA and CDR2 as SQIVND (reference sequence). DNA for the CDR3: TGTGCCAGTAGTATACGGCTAGCGGGGGCCTACGAGCAGTACTTC. Its protein product is CASSIRLAGAYEQYF.